This T cell receptor (beta chain) was sequenced for a study of early T cells in non-severe SARS-CoV-2 infection listed by TCRdb under 2021. Background for the entire study: TCR sequencing used bulk RNA from unsorted whole blood, so alpha and beta chains could not be paired.

The CDR3 holds 14 amino acids from the cysteine to the phenylalanine. Only the CDR3 region is kept as DNA, spanning 42 bases read in frame from base 1. Looking up the germline V gene (reference sequence) yields CDR1 SEHNR and CDR2 FQNEAQ. V is cut back by 0 bases and J by 4 bases, with 2 bases in the junction unmatched. The library relied on 5' RACE. TCRdb lists the instrument as NextSeq 500. In the TCR library protocol, unique molecular identifiers were attached to individual cDNA molecules to correct for PCR bias and sequencing error. TCR alpha and beta chains were both sequenced, and the abundances of alpha and beta sequences in each sample were closely correlated with each other. For the original study's pipeline: V gene, J gene and CDR3 annotation of TCR sequences was performed with Decombinator V4. TCRs were defined as expanded if a significant change between any two time points was detected under a Poisson model with p below 0.0001. TCR abundances were normalised to the total number of TCRs sequenced per sample and expressed as counts per million. MAIT TCRs were defined by TRAV1-2 paired with TRAJ12, TRAJ20 or TRAJ33, and iNKT TCRs by TRAV10 paired with TRAJ18. VDJdb, accessed on 1 November 2021, was searched for TCRs annotated for CMV, EBV and SARS-CoV-2, and TCRs annotated for more than one antigen were excluded. In-frame beta chains were kept once TCRdb had trimmed the public reads at Q25 with fastp and called clones with MiXCR. A single entry per CDR3 protein holds the most common genes and DNA from its merged rows. TCRdb, rather than the study authors, made the V and J calls. A total of some 59,000 distinct CDR3 sequences appear in this sample, roughly 9% of them only once. Roughly 20% of the sample belongs to the ten largest clones.

This was a case-control study nested in a cohort of healthcare workers in London, UK, who had nasopharyngeal swab PCR tests and blood samples taken every week. Healthcare workers were recruited between 23 and 31 March 2020, during the week of the UK lockdown, and were followed weekly for up to roughly 15 weeks. Paper-wide results and their limitations: Matching against VDJdb was skewed toward anti-spike CD8 responses, likely underestimated virus-specific expansions, and missed private and CD4 specificities.

This clonotype occurred a few times. Its antigen target is currently unknown. Base qualities are not at hand, and no much larger clone is one base apart. Sequenced sample: whole blood. The chain is encoded by TRBV7-9 joined to TRBJ1-1; 7 nucleotides in the junction match TRBD1. This clonotype originated in an adult who was a healthcare worker with PCR-confirmed SARS-CoV-2 infection or an uninfected control (not recorded which). The DNA sequence follows: TGTGCCAGCAGCTTAGCCTCAGGGGGCACTGAAGCTTTCTTT. It codes for CASSLASGGTEAFF.